This T cell receptor (beta chain) derives from a study of control samples from healthy donors and cancer patients. Trimming removed 7 bases from V and 5 bases from J, with 14 bases in between. Germline assignment: CDR1 LNHDA and CDR2 SQIVND (reference sequence). CDR3 length: 13 amino acids. The protocol was immunoSEQ multiplex PCR, while the TCRdb copy is restricted to in-frame clones and leaves out a portion. The table lists about 200,000 clones, about 91% of them singletons, with about 1.7% in the top ten. The clonotype was recovered from a man between 25 and 39 years old in good health. The chain links TRBV19 to TRBJ1-2; D ambiguous. Sample: blood. CDR3 sequence reads: CASTPPFTYGYTF. The CDR3 DNA sequence: TGTGCCAGTACCCCTCCCTTCACGTATGGCTACACCTTC. The variable domain in full, completed from reference TRBV19 and TRBJ1-2, reads DGGITQSPKYLFRKEGQNVTLSCEQNLNHDAMYWYRQDPGQGLRLIYYSQIVNDFQKGDIAEGYSVSREKKESFPLTVTSAQKNPTAFYLCASTPPFTYGYTFGSGTRLTVV.